A selection of T cell receptor beta chains follows, all from one sample in a study of blood T cells in healthy people across ages. TCRdb passed the 5' RACE reads through MiXCR, listing each CDR3 protein once. The sample holds about 280,000 distinct CDR3 sequences; 25% to 30% are singletons and the top ten take roughly 30%. The sequenced sample was blood. The receptor source for this set is a woman aged 70-85 years in good health. The CDR3 runs from the conserved cysteine through the conserved F or W. The D gene is left open where the match is weak. Clone size, where shown, is once, few, many, or a class for clones that have expanded.

D	V	size	J	CDR3	DNA
-	TRBV7-2	-	TRBJ1-1	CASSLGGTIEAFF	TGTGCCAGCAGCTTAGGGGGGACAATTGAAGCTTTCTTT
TRBD2	TRBV24-1	few	TRBJ2-7	CATSGSLAGAAYEQYF	TGTGCCACCAGTGGGAGTCTAGCGGGAGCCGCTTACGAGCAGTACTTC
TRBD1	TRBV27	-	TRBJ1-5	CASSPSQGELPQHF	TGTGCCAGCAGTCCCTCACAGGGGGAGCTGCCCCAGCATTTT
TRBD2	TRBV4-3	-	TRBJ2-5	CASSQGTSGRAQYF	TGCGCCAGCAGCCAAGGGACTAGCGGGAGGGCCCAGTACTTC
TRBD2	TRBV20-1	-	TRBJ2-1	CSARPGLAGPNNEQFF	TGCAGTGCTAGACCGGGACTAGCGGGACCTAACAATGAGCAGTTCTTC
-	TRBV5-1	-	TRBJ2-1	CASSIRGEPGNEQFF	TGCGCCAGCAGTATCAGGGGGGAGCCGGGCAATGAGCAGTTCTTC
TRBD1	TRBV10-3	few	TRBJ2-1	CAISGGTGGAGLNNEQFF	TGTGCCATCAGTGGAGGGACAGGGGGCGCGGGACTAAACAATGAGCAGTTCTTC
-	TRBV18	few	TRBJ2-5	CASSPIHQETQYF	TGTGCCAGCTCACCTATACACCAAGAGACCCAGTACTTC
-	TRBV12-3/TRBV12-4	-	TRBJ1-2	CASSRQNQGGVRGYTF	TGTGCCAGCAGTCGACAGAATCAAGGTGGTGTTCGCGGCTACACCTTC
TRBD1	TRBV7-9	few	TRBJ2-2	CASSILPGQGTGELLF	TGTGCCAGCAGCATCCTCCCCGGACAGGGTACCGGGGAGCTGCTTTTT
-	TRBV29-1	-	TRBJ2-7	CSVRNYGTDYEQYF	TGCAGCGTTCGTAACTACGGTACAGATTACGAGCAGTACTTC
TRBD2	TRBV6-1	-	TRBJ2-1	CASSGGRMSGRNHNEQFF	TGTGCCAGCAGTGGAGGTCGTATGAGCGGGAGGAACCACAATGAGCAGTTCTTC
TRBD2	TRBV20-1	-	TRBJ2-1	CSATRTSGSFRNEQFF	TGCAGTGCTACTAGGACTAGCGGGAGTTTTAGGAATGAGCAGTTCTTC
TRBD2	TRBV2	many	TRBJ2-7	CASSGGVSGAF	TGTGCCAGCAGTGGAGGGGTTAGCGGGGCTTTC
-	TRBV10-3	-	TRBJ2-7	CAISELNEQYF	TGTGCCATCAGTGAGTTGAATGAGCAGTACTTC
-	TRBV7-8	-	TRBJ2-1	CASSLGGGYNEQFF	TGTGCCAGCAGCTTAGGTGGGGGCTACAATGAGCAGTTCTTC
-	TRBV7-2	-	TRBJ1-1	CASSDAKPAFF	TGTGCCAGCAGCGACGCTAAACCGGCTTTCTTT
TRBD1	TRBV27	large	TRBJ1-2	CASSRYRGDYGYTF	TGTGCCAGCAGTCGCTACAGGGGGGACTATGGCTACACCTTC
TRBD2	TRBV7-3	-	TRBJ2-3	CASSLSGRGDVPDTQYF	TGTGCCAGCAGCTTGTCTGGGCGGGGGGACGTCCCAGATACGCAGTATTTT
TRBD1	TRBV28	-	TRBJ1-6	CASTVPGGGPPLHF	TGTGCCAGCACCGTCCCAGGGGGCGGCCCACCCCTCCACTTT
-	TRBV5-1	few	TRBJ2-7	CASSSRPGQAPYEQYF	TGCGCCAGCAGCTCGCGGCCGGGCCAGGCCCCCTACGAGCAGTACTTC
TRBD2	TRBV4-2	few	TRBJ2-5	CASSQGRDSGNQETQYF	TGTGCCAGCAGCCAAGGCAGAGATAGCGGGAACCAAGAGACCCAGTACTTC
TRBD2	TRBV27	-	TRBJ2-2	CASSRTSGKNSGELFF	TGTGCCAGCAGCCGAACTAGCGGGAAGAATTCCGGGGAGCTGTTTTTT
TRBD1	TRBV13	-	TRBJ2-7	CASSWDREEQYF	TGTGCCAGCAGCTGGGACAGGGAAGAGCAGTACTTC
TRBD2	TRBV2	-	TRBJ2-3	CASSILAGADTQYF	TGTGCCAGCAGTATCCTAGCGGGAGCAGATACGCAGTATTTT
TRBD1	TRBV29-1	many	TRBJ2-5	CSVPQGASSETQYF	TGCAGCGTTCCACAGGGGGCGAGTTCAGAGACCCAGTACTTC
TRBD2	TRBV7-8	-	TRBJ2-1	CASIPSGTNEQFF	TGTGCCAGCATCCCTAGCGGGACTAATGAGCAGTTCTTC
-	TRBV7-2	-	TRBJ2-5	CASSSGGAGTQETQYF	TGTGCCAGCAGCTCTGGGGGGGCAGGGACACAAGAGACCCAGTACTTC
TRBD2	TRBV28	few	TRBJ2-1	CASSLGLSGATYNEQFF	TGTGCCAGCAGTTTAGGCCTCAGCGGGGCAACCTACAATGAGCAGTTCTTC
-	TRBV11-2	-	TRBJ1-1	CASVQANTEAFF	TGTGCCAGCGTACAGGCGAACACTGAAGCTTTCTTT
-	TRBV28	-	TRBJ1-6	CASFKGGGPNSPLHF	TGTGCCAGCTTCAAAGGGGGGGGGCCTAATTCACCCCTCCACTTT
-	TRBV3-1	-	TRBJ1-1	CASSHREGGEAFF	TGTGCCAGCAGCCACCGGGAGGGAGGGGAAGCTTTCTTT
-	TRBV3-1	many	TRBJ2-5	CASSQGNGVQYF	TGTGCCAGCAGCCAAGGAAACGGGGTCCAGTACTTC
TRBD1	TRBV2	few	TRBJ1-6	CASSPDRAYSPLHF	TGTGCCAGCAGTCCGGACAGGGCTTATTCACCCCTCCACTTT
TRBD1	TRBV12-3/TRBV12-4	-	TRBJ1-4	CASSPGTGPNEKLFF	TGTGCCAGCAGTCCCGGGACAGGACCTAATGAAAAACTGTTTTTT
-	TRBV6-1	few	TRBJ2-1	CACSEVDQQFF	TGTGCCTGCAGTGAAGTGGACCAGCAGTTCTTC
-	TRBV6-1	-	TRBJ2-3	CASSELHSGTQYF	TGTGCCAGCAGTGAACTTCATTCAGGCACGCAGTATTTT
-	TRBV29-1	-	TRBJ2-2	CSVQRAQSRTGELFF	TGCAGCGTCCAGAGGGCGCAATCTCGTACCGGGGAGCTGTTTTTT
TRBD1	TRBV5-6	many	TRBJ2-5	CASSLRDRALQETQYF	TGTGCCAGCAGCCTAAGGGACAGGGCTCTCCAGGAGACCCAGTACTTC
-	TRBV3-1	-	TRBJ2-5	CASSQVLETQYF	TGTGCCAGCAGCCAAGTACTGGAGACCCAGTACTTC
TRBD2	TRBV29-1	-	TRBJ2-2	CSARLASGNTGELFF	TGCAGCGCTCGTCTGGCTAGCGGAAACACCGGGGAGCTGTTTTTT
TRBD1	TRBV4-1	few	TRBJ2-4	CASSRGQVGVNIQYF	TGCGCCAGCAGCCGAGGACAGGTCGGAGTGAACATTCAGTACTTC
-	TRBV6-1	-	TRBJ2-1	CASVYYNEQFF	TGTGCCAGCGTATACTACAATGAGCAGTTCTTC
-	TRBV29-1	few	TRBJ2-1	CSVDGDDSYNEQFF	TGCAGCGTTGACGGGGACGACTCCTACAATGAGCAGTTCTTC
-	TRBV10-3	-	TRBJ1-1	CAIRAGNTEAFF	TGTGCCATCAGGGCGGGGAACACTGAAGCTTTCTTT
TRBD1	TRBV3-1	-	TRBJ2-7	CASSQPGQASYEQYF	TGTGCCAGCAGCCAACCAGGACAGGCCTCCTACGAGCAGTACTTC
-	TRBV5-1	many	TRBJ2-4	CASSLEGWGDGAKNIQYF	TGCGCCAGCAGCTTGGAGGGGTGGGGCGATGGGGCCAAAAACATTCAGTACTTC
-	TRBV7-9	-	TRBJ1-1	CASSAPRANTEAFF	TGTGCCAGCAGCGCGCCCCGAGCAAACACTGAAGCTTTCTTT
-	TRBV28	-	TRBJ1-1	CASSFPGPANTEAFF	TGTGCCAGCAGTTTCCCCGGACCTGCGAACACTGAAGCTTTCTTT